The 2 T cell receptor beta chains presented below share a single source sample, sequenced in a study of T cell responses to AZD1222 COVID-19 vaccine. Using immunoSEQ multiplex PCR, the repertoire was profiled, and TCRdb retains in-frame clones only, with some absent. The repertoire consists of about 120,000 clones, with more than 75% occurring once and the leading ten covering 9.5% to 15%. Source: peripheral blood, taken on day 0 of AZD1222 vaccination. The receptors were sampled from an adult in good health.

This chain links TRBV9 with TRBJ2-2, with D unclear. Germline V lookup: CDR1 SGDLS, CDR2 YYNGEE. The ends were cut back, 0 bases at V and 5 bases at J, with 8 bases in the middle. The CDR3 is 14 residues long. The CDR3 sequence: CASSVALTTGELFF. The DNA of the CDR3 is TGTGCCAGCAGCGTAGCTCTGACAACCGGGGAGCTGTTTTTT.

The rearrangement links TRBV3-1 (or the pseudogene TRBV3-2) to TRBJ2-7, with a weak D call TRBD2 (5 bases). CDR1 and CDR2 from the germline V gene are LGHDT and YNNKEL (reference sequence). CDR3 length: 15 residues. V dropped 1 base and J dropped 4 bases, with 14 bases sitting between them. The CDR3 nucleotides read TGTGCCAGCAGCCAAGTAGGAGGAGGAACATACGAGCAGTACTTC. Amino acids: CASSQVGGGTYEQYF.